This T cell receptor beta chain was identified in a study of blood T cell repertoires in COVID-19. Study-wide context: Samples representing acute and convalescent COVID-19 were sourced from the United States, Italy and Spain. Sample material is recorded as cDNA or gDNA derived from T cells, B-cell-depleted T cells, or PBMCs.

Original data processing: Reference gene primer amplification gave nucleated cell count estimates. Clones were read by immunoSEQ multiplex PCR, and TCRdb kept only the in-frame ones, dropping some. The V and J calls and the clone size are those of that table, but D and trimming were determined from the DNA. The repertoire holds about 50,000 clones, with more than 70% as singletons. Sequenced: peripheral blood. The TCR comes from a man aged 55 to 69 with acute or convalescent COVID-19.

The CDR3 DNA is TGCGCCAGCTGGGGACTAGCGGGAGAGACCCAGTACTTC. Translating it yields CASWGLAGETQYF. This chain links TRBV5-1 with TRBJ2-5; 12 bases are shared with TRBD2. The CDR3 is 13 amino acids. The V gene's germline CDR1 is SGHRS and CDR2 YFSETQ. Unmatched junction bases numbered 2, after V lost 7 bases and J lost 4 bases.